The present TCR beta chain was sequenced within a study of CD8 T cells in ankylosing spondylitis. Points from the study as a whole: There was a TCR beta motif, made of several highly homologous variants, that appeared characteristic of ankylosing spondylitis blood. Past research had described some motif variants in reactive arthritis synovial fluid and blood. Reported data indicate significant enrichment of disease-linked clones within matched ankylosing spondylitis synovial fluid.

The CDR3 totals 14 residues. The germline gives CDR1 SGHRS, CDR2 YFSETQ. V dropped 0 bases and J dropped 3 bases, with 9 bases sitting between them. From the 5' RACE reads, TCRdb called clonotypes with MiXCR, one entry per CDR3 protein. This table has about 480,000 distinct CDR3 sequences, roughly 18% appearing once. Notes on this clonotype: Its antigen is still unknown.

The TCR was taken from a male donor with ankylosing spondylitis. The sequenced sample consisted of blood, either unsorted or a sorted T cell fraction (not recorded which). The V call is TRBV5-1, the J call TRBJ1-1; no definite D call. In DNA, the CDR3 is TGCGCCAGCAGCTTGGAAAGGTCAGACACTGAAGCTTTCTTT. This codes for CASSLERSDTEAFF.